This T cell receptor (beta chain) was identified during a study of cytomegalovirus exposure and HLA in healthy donors. V trimming: 5 bases; J trimming: 8 bases; junction bases outside the gene matches: 7. The CDR3 runs to 15 residues. Germline CDR1 MNHEY, CDR2 SMNVEV (reference sequence). Researchers ran the PCR with 60 Vbeta and 13 Jbeta primers. Method: immunoSEQ multiplex PCR; TCRdb's copy keeps in-frame clones and lacks some. Of approximately 140,000 clones in the sample, approximately 73% are singletons; the top ten hold approximately 14%. This receptor was identified in a human donor in good health. The chain combines TRBV27 with TRBJ2-1; 12 bases map to TRBD2. The specimen was PBMCs. CDR3 DNA sequence: TGTGCCAGCAGTAAGACTAGCGGGAGCTGGGATGAGCAGTTCTTC. Its protein product is CASSKTSGSWDEQFF.